A single sample gave rise to the 30 T cell receptor beta chains below, sequenced in a study of shared clonotypes between healthy human individuals. CD45RO negativity and positive selection for CCR7 defined naive CD8 cells, a population that excluded terminally differentiated effector memory CD45RA+ cells. The assay was immunoSEQ multiplex PCR, and TCRdb's table has in-frame clones only and misses some. This table has about 2 million clones, less than 95% appearing once. Sequenced sample: naive CD8+ T cells sorted from blood. The source is a young man in good health.

The V gene is TRBV30, the J gene TRBJ1-2; 11 positions agree with TRBD1. The V gene end was trimmed by 4 bases and the J gene end by 2 bases; junction bases not matched to a gene: 9. The CDR3 runs to 16 residues. Per the germline V gene, CDR1 is GTSNPN and CDR2 is SVGIG (reference sequence). The CDR3 sequence is CAWNDWTGGLNYGYTF. The CDR3 DNA reads TGTGCCTGGAATGATTGGACAGGGGGCCTAAACTATGGCTACACCTTC.

The chain couples TRBV28 to TRBJ2-1, with a possible D match to TRBD1 (7 bases). Germline CDR1 and CDR2: MDHEN and SYDVKM. The germline V and J ends were trimmed by 2 bases and 5 bases, with 13 bases remaining between them. There are 15 residues in the CDR3. CDR3 region: CASSLGQGGHNEQFF. Here the CDR3 DNA reads TGTGCCAGCAGTTTAGGCCAGGGGGGACACAATGAGCAGTTCTTC.

The J gene is TRBJ2-5, the V gene TRBV2, with TRBD2 matching 10 bases. CDR3 length: 15 residues. From germline, CDR1 is SNHLY and CDR2 FYNNEI. Trimming removed 6 bases from V and 1 base from J; junction bases left unmatched: 5. DNA for the CDR3: TGTGCCAGCAGCGACGGGACTAGCGTCCAAGAGACCCAGTACTTC. The encoded protein is CASSDGTSVQETQYF.

V is TRBV4-1 and J is TRBJ2-7; tentatively, D is TRBD2 (5 bases). Deletions cut 4 bases from V and 5 bases from J, with 18 bases between. The germline gives CDR1 MGHRA, CDR2 YSYEKL. This CDR3 comprises 15 residues. The CDR3 coding sequence is TGCGCCAGCAGCCCTCGGGAAGTCCCCGACGACGAGCAGTACTTC. Protein: CASSPREVPDDEQYF.

The genes are TRBV10-3 and TRBJ1-1; D possibly corresponds to TRBD1 (6 bases). CDR3 length: 12 amino acids. Germline V lookup: CDR1 ENHRY, CDR2 SYGVKD. V gave up 2 bases and J gave up 11 bases, with 12 bases separating them. CDR3 nucleotides: TGTGCCATCAGTGAGATAGCCCAGGGGGCTTTCTTT. This gives the protein CAISEIAQGAFF.

The CDR3 loop reads CASSPEQRSNEQFF. The CDR3 DNA follows: TGCGCCAGCAGCCCAGAACAGCGGTCCAATGAGCAGTTCTTC. The V call is TRBV4-1, the J call TRBJ2-1; D possibly corresponds to TRBD2 (5 bases). CDR1 MGHRA and CDR2 YSYEKL come from the germline V gene. V dropped 4 bases and J dropped 6 bases, with 13 bases sitting between them. The CDR3 is 14 residues long.

This chain uses TRBV11-2 with TRBJ2-2; 13 nucleotides line up with TRBD2. Germline V gene sequence: CDR1 SGHAT, CDR2 FQNNGV. V dropped 5 bases and J dropped 11; count of bases not matched to a gene: 8. The CDR3 is made up of 15 amino acids. CDR3 loop: CASSRTSGGLGELFF. Written as DNA, the CDR3 is TGTGCCAGCAGCCGGACTAGCGGGGGTCTGGGAGAGCTGTTTTTT.

As for this clone: Other DNA variants within this sample encode the same CDR3. V gene TRBV6-5 combines with J gene TRBJ2-5; 7 bases agree with TRBD2. V gave up 0 bases and J gave up 5 bases; unmatched junction bases: 3. This CDR3 region has 14 residues. CDR1 and CDR2 from the germline V gene are MNHEY and SVGAGI. The CDR3 DNA reads as TGTGCCAGCAGTTACTCGACTAGCTGGGAGACCCAGTACTTC. This encodes CASSYSTSWETQYF.

The chain recombines TRBV2 with TRBJ2-5; D may be TRBD2 (5 bases). This CDR3 contains 13 residues. Germline V CDR1 and CDR2: SNHLY, FYNNEI. Trimming removed 7 bases at V and 4 bases at J, with 13 bases between. The CDR3 region has the DNA TGTGCCAGCAAAGGAGGAGGAGGAGAGACCCAGTACTTC. Protein sequence: CASKGGGGETQYF.

J is TRBJ2-3 and V is TRBV9; 11 bases match TRBD2. After removal of 5 bases from V and 3 bases from J, the junction contained 5 bases not matched to a gene. Germline V lookup: CDR1 SGDLS, CDR2 YYNGEE. The CDR3 covers 15 residues. CDR3 bases: TGTGCCAGCAGACCAACTAGCGGGGGAACAGATACGCAGTATTTT. Translated, it gives CASRPTSGGTDTQYF.

This chain links TRBV19 with TRBJ2-1; TRBD2 matches at 14 bases. CDR1 is LNHDA, CDR2 SQIVND, per germline (reference sequence). CDR3 length: 14 residues. The V gene end was trimmed by 7 bases and the J gene end by 10 bases; junction bases not matched to a gene: 6. This CDR3 reads CASTMGLAGDEQFF. The CDR3 nucleotides are TGTGCCAGTACCATGGGACTAGCGGGAGACGAGCAGTTCTTC. The full variable domain, with the rest looked up from reference TRBV19 and TRBJ2-1, is DGGITQSPKYLFRKEGQNVTLSCEQNLNHDAMYWYRQDPGQGLRLIYYSQIVNDFQKGDIAEGYSVSREKKESFPLTVTSAQKNPTAFYLCASTMGLAGDEQFFGPGTRLTVL.

J is TRBJ2-7 and V is TRBV9; no firm D call. The CDR3 consists of 13 residues. Germline V CDR1 and CDR2: SGDLS, YYNGEE. Trimming stripped 0 bases from V and 3 bases from J, with 7 bases between. The CDR3 loop is CASSVDMGYEQYF. The DNA of the CDR3 is TGTGCCAGCAGCGTAGACATGGGCTACGAGCAGTACTTC.

This chain uses TRBV4-1 with TRBJ2-2; TRBD1 aligns across 7 bases. Germline CDR1 is MGHRA and CDR2 is YSYEKL. V lost 4 bases and J lost 5; bases outside the gene matches: 10. The CDR3 consists of 16 residues. The CDR3 loop is CASSLDESRGTGELFF. The CDR3 DNA is TGCGCCAGCAGCCTAGACGAGTCCAGGGGGACCGGGGAGCTGTTTTTT.

The chain is built from TRBV28 and TRBJ2-7; D is perhaps TRBD1 (7 bases). CDR3 length equals 15 residues. Trimming removed 5 bases at V and 2 bases at J, with 16 bases between. Germline loops: CDR1 MDHEN, CDR2 SYDVKM. Here the CDR3 DNA reads TGTGCCAGCAGTGGAGGGGGCTATAGCACCTACGAGCAGTACTTC. It codes for CASSGGGYSTYEQYF. Complete variable domain (other parts from reference TRBV28 and TRBJ2-7): DVKVTQSSRYLVKRTGEKVFLECVQDMDHENMFWYRQDPGLGLRLIYFSYDVKMKEKGDIPEGYSVSREKKERFSLILESASTNQTSMYLCASSGGGYSTYEQYFGPGTRLTVT.

J is TRBJ1-1 and V is TRBV6-5; unclear D gene. Per germline, CDR1 MNHEY and CDR2 SVGAGI. V shed 2 bases and J shed 7 bases, with 11 bases lying between them. The CDR3 consists of 13 residues. CDR3 nucleotide sequence: TGTGCCAGCAGTTACGGCAGCCCCTTTGAAGCTTTCTTT. Its translation: CASSYGSPFEAFF.

The chain carries TRBV6-1 and TRBJ2-7, with D possibly TRBD1 on 5 matching bases. Germline V CDR1 and CDR2: MNHNS, SASEGT. V was shortened by 2 bases and J by 2 bases, with 13 bases between the two germline ends. The CDR3 is 15 residues long. The CDR3 DNA is TGTGCCAGCAGTGAATGGCAGGGAAAAGCCTACGAGCAGTACTTC. Amino acids: CASSEWQGKAYEQYF.

The CDR3 DNA is TGCAGCGTTGAAAGCGGTACACTGGACGAGCAGTACTTC. Residues: CSVESGTLDEQYF. The rearrangement joins TRBV29-1 to TRBJ2-7; possible D gene TRBD2, 5 bases. CDR1 is SQVTM, CDR2 ANQGSEA, per germline. The CDR3 totals 13 residues. With 2 bases removed from V and 5 bases from J, the gap between germline ends came to 13 bases.

As concerns this clone: Other DNA sequences in the same sample also yield this CDR3. The rearrangement links TRBV7-9 to TRBJ2-2; 8 bases fit TRBD1. After removal of 4 bases from V and 1 base from J, the junction contained 2 bases not matched to a gene. The CDR3 has 15 amino acids. Germline V CDR1 and CDR2: SEHNR, FQNEAQ (reference sequence). The CDR3 coding sequence is TGTGCCAGCAGCTCCGGACAGGGGAACACCGGGGAGCTGTTTTTT. It is translated as CASSSGQGNTGELFF. Full variable domain (rest looked up from reference TRBV7-9 and TRBJ2-2): DTGVSQNPRHKITKRGQNVTFRCDPISEHNRLYWYRQTLGQGPEFLTYFQNEAQLEKSRLLSDRFSAERPKGSFSTLEIQRTEQGDSAMYLCASSSGQGNTGELFFGEGSRLTVL.

Only one count was recorded for this clone. V gene TRBV6-1 combines with J gene TRBJ2-7; 8 positions match TRBD1. The V segment lost 10 bases and the J segment 0 bases; nucleotides outside the gene matches: 5. Germline V gene lookup returns CDR1 MNHNS and CDR2 SASEGT. The CDR3 is 13 amino acids. The CDR3 spells CAILDRGSYEQYF. The CDR3 nucleotides read TGTGCCATCCTCGACAGGGGCTCCTACGAGCAGTACTTC.

This chain joins TRBV4-1 and TRBJ1-1, with TRBD1 identical over 7 bases. V was pared by 5 bases and J by 4 bases, with 10 bases of the junction left unmatched. This CDR3 is built from 15 residues. Germline V CDR1 and CDR2: MGHRA, YSYEKL. For the CDR3, the DNA is TGCGCCAGCAGCGCGGCCTTACAGGGGCCCACTGAAGCTTTCTTT. It is translated as CASSAALQGPTEAFF.

This rearrangement joins TRBV7-3 to TRBJ1-4; D perhaps matches TRBD1 (5 bases). Germline V gene sequence: CDR1 SGHTA, CDR2 FQGTGA. The CDR3 runs 12 residues. Trimming took off 5 bases at V and 10 bases at J, with 11 bases between the two ends. DNA of the CDR3: TGTGCCAGCAGCCCCCGGGACGGAAAACTGTTTTTT. Its translation: CASSPRDGKLFF. Looking up the rest from reference TRBV7-3 and TRBJ1-4 gives the full variable domain: GAGVSQTPSNKVTEKGKYVELRCDPISGHTALYWYRQSLGQGPEFLIYFQGTGAADDSGLPNDRFFAVRPEGSVSTLKIQRTERGDSAVYLCASSPRDGKLFFGSGTQLSVL.

The chain combines TRBV27 with TRBJ1-5; perhaps TRBD1 as D (5 bases). V lost 5 bases to trimming and J lost 7 bases, with 24 bases between them. Germline CDR1 and CDR2: MNHEY and SMNVEV (reference sequence). The CDR3 has 17 residues. The CDR3 loop reads CASSPIPGPVLGQPQHF. The CDR3 coding sequence is TGTGCCAGCAGTCCTATCCCGGGACCGGTTTTGGGACAGCCCCAGCATTTT.

The V gene is TRBV28, the J gene TRBJ2-2; 10 nucleotides align to TRBD1. The CDR3 totals 15 residues. From germline, CDR1 is MDHEN and CDR2 SYDVKM. V was pared by 7 bases and J by 6 bases, with 8 bases of the junction left unmatched. This chain's CDR3 is CASKRQGAEAGELFF. CDR3 sequence (DNA): TGTGCCAGCAAGCGACAGGGGGCAGAGGCCGGGGAGCTGTTTTTT.

The rearrangement uses TRBV5-5 and TRBJ2-2, with D possibly matching TRBD1 (5 bases). Germline V gene lookup returns CDR1 SGHKS and CDR2 YYEKEE (reference sequence). V shed 4 bases and J shed 1 base, with 14 bases lying between them. The CDR3 consists of 16 residues. The CDR3 nucleotides are TGTGCCAGCAGCCCCCCGGCCAGGGAGAACACCGGGGAGCTGTTTTTT. As protein: CASSPPARENTGELFF.

V and J are TRBV10-3 and TRBJ2-2; 7 bases match TRBD1. Germline assignment: CDR1 ENHRY and CDR2 SYGVKD. Germline trimming cut 0 bases from V and 6 bases from J; bases unmatched to any gene: 7. CDR3 length: 16 amino acids. CDR3 nucleotides: TGTGCCATCAGTGAGTCAACACAGGGGATCGCCGGGGAGCTGTTTTTT. This gives the protein CAISESTQGIAGELFF.

Comment on this clone: The identical CDR3 is also encoded by other nucleotide sequences in the sample. J is TRBJ2-7 and V is TRBV6-6, with 7 bases matching TRBD1. Trimming cost V 2 bases and J 4 bases; bases outside gene matches: 2. The CDR3 runs 13 residues. CDR1 and CDR2 (germline): MNHNY, SVGAGI (reference sequence). CDR3 bases: TGTGCCAGCAGTTACGGCAGGGGGTACGAGCAGTACTTC. Its protein is CASSYGRGYEQYF.

This clone was picked up one time. This chain uses TRBV6-1 with TRBJ2-5; 9 bases agree with TRBD2. Looked up from germline, CDR1 is MNHNS and CDR2 is SASEGT. With V trimmed by 4 bases and J by 1 base, 7 bases remained unmatched. CDR3 length: 16 residues. The CDR3 is CASSGWGLAVQETQYF. In nucleotides, the CDR3 is TGTGCCAGCAGTGGTTGGGGACTAGCAGTCCAAGAGACCCAGTACTTC.

The chain's CDR3 is CASSPLGGDRTMNTEAFF. The DNA of the CDR3 is TGTGCCAGCAGCCCTCTAGGGGGGGACAGAACCATGAACACTGAAGCTTTCTTT. The chain joins TRBV7-9 to TRBJ1-1; 7 bases match TRBD1. Germline CDR1 reads SEHNR; CDR2 reads FQNEAQ (reference sequence). The CDR3 totals 18 residues. V lost 5 bases and J lost 0; bases outside the gene matches: 15.

This chain joins TRBV29-1 and TRBJ2-3; D remains unclear. Per germline, CDR1 SQVTM and CDR2 ANQGSEA. CDR3 length equals 12 residues. Trimming left V 4 bases short and J 6 bases short, with 11 bases between. CDR3 in DNA: TGCAGCGTTGGTAATCCCCTTGATACGCAGTATTTT. Translating it yields CSVGNPLDTQYF.

A word on this clone: The same CDR3 arises from other DNA sequences in this sample as well. The chain has TRBV6-5 and TRBJ2-7, with 8 bases lining up with TRBD1. J lost 1 base, V lost 2 bases, and 4 bases had no gene match. From germline, CDR1 is MNHEY and CDR2 SVGAGI. The CDR3 covers 15 residues. The chain's CDR3 is CASSYGTGGSYEQYF. The CDR3 DNA follows: TGTGCCAGCAGTTACGGTACAGGGGGTTCCTACGAGCAGTACTTC.